What follows describes a single T cell receptor beta chain. Its antigen remains unidentified. The data stem from a study of cytomegalovirus exposure and HLA in healthy donors. The CDR3 has 14 amino acids. Germline loops: CDR1 WNHNN, CDR2 SYGVQD (reference sequence). V was pared by 2 bases and J by 2 bases, with 8 bases between. General study findings and limits: There were a few CMV-associated chains whose specificity for CMV antigens was confirmed in vitro. Some public TCRs appeared in many individuals, while most sequences were rare.

Using immunoSEQ multiplex PCR, the repertoire was profiled, and TCRdb retains in-frame clones only, with some absent. The profile shows 150,000 or so clones, approximately 90% of them singletons. The chain is built from TRBV10-1 and TRBJ2-3; D possibly corresponds to TRBD1 (6 bases). Sequencing input: PBMCs. This clonotype was sampled from a woman between 25 and 40 years old in good health and CMV-seropositive. The CDR3 protein is CASSEGGLTDTQYF. As DNA, the CDR3 is TGCGCCAGCAGTGAGGGGGGCCTCACAGATACGCAGTATTTT.